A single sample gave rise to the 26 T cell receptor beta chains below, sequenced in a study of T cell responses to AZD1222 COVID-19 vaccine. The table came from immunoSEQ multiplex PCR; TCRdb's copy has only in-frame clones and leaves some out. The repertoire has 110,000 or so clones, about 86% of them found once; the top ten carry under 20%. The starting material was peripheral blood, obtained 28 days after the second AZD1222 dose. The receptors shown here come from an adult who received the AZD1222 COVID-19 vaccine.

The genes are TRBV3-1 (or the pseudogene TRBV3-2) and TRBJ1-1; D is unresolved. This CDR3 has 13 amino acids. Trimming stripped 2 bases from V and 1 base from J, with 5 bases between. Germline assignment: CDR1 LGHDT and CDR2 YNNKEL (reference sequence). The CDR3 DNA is TGTGCCAGCAGCCAAAGCAGGAACACTGAAGCTTTCTTT. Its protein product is CASSQSRNTEAFF.

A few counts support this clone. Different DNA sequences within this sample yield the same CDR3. CDR3 protein: CASSLGQGASNEQFF. The CDR3 bases are TGCGCCAGCAGCTTGGGACAGGGGGCGAGCAATGAGCAGTTCTTC. The chain has TRBV5-1 and TRBJ2-1, with TRBD1 matching over 10 bases. The V segment lost 0 bases and the J segment 6 bases; nucleotides outside the gene matches: 3. Germline V gene lookup returns CDR1 SGHRS and CDR2 YFSETQ. The CDR3 is 15 residues long.

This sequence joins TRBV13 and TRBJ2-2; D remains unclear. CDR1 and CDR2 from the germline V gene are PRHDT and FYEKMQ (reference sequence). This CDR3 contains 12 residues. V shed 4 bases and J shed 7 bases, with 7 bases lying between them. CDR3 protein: CASSSLVGELFF. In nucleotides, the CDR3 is TGTGCCAGCAGCTCCCTAGTCGGGGAGCTGTTTTTT.

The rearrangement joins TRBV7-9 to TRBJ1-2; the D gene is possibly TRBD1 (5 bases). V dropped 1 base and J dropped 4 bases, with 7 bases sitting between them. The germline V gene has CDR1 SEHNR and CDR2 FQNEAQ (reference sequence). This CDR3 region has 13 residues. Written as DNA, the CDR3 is TGTGCCAGCAGCTTAGAGGACACCTATGGCTACACCTTC. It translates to CASSLEDTYGYTF.

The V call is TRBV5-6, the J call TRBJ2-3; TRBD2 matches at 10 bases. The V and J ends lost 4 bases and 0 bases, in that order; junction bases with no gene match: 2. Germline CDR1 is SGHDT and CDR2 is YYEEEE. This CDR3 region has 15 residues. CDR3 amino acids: CASSPLAGSTDTQYF. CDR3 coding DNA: TGTGCCAGCAGCCCACTAGCGGGGAGCACAGATACGCAGTATTTT.

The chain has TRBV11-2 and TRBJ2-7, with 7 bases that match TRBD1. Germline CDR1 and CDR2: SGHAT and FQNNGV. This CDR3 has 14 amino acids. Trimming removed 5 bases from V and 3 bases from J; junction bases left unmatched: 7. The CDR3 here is CASSPGTVGYEQYF. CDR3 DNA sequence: TGTGCCAGCAGCCCCGGGACAGTCGGCTACGAGCAGTACTTC.

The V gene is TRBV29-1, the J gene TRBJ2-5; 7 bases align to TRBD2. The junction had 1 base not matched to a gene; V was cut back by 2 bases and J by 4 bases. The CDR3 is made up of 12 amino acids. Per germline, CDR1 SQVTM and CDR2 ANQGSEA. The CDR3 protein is CSVEPGGETQYF. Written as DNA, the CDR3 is TGCAGCGTTGAACCGGGGGGAGAGACCCAGTACTTC.

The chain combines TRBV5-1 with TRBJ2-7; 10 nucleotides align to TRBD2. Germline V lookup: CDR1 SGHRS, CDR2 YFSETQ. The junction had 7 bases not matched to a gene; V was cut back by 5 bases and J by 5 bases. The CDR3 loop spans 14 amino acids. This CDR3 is CASRPGTSANEQYF. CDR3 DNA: TGCGCCAGCAGACCCGGGACTAGCGCCAACGAGCAGTACTTC.

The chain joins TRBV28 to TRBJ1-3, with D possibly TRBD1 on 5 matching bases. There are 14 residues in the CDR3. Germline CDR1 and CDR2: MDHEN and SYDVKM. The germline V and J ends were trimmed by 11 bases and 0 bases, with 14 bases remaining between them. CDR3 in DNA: TGTGCCGGGAGGTCAGGGCACTCTGGAAACACCATATATTTT. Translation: CAGRSGHSGNTIYF.

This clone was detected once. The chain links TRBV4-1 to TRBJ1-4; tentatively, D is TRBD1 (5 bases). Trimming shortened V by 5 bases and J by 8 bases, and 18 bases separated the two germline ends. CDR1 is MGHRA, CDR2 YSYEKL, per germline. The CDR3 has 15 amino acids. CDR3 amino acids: CASSASGRVGEKLFF. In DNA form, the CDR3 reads TGCGCCAGCAGCGCCTCAGGGAGAGTCGGGGAAAAACTGTTTTTT.

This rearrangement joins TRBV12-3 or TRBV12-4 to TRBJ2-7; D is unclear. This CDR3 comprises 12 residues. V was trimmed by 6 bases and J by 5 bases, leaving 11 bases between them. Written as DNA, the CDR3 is TGTGCCAGCAGCGCTGGGTGGCACGAGCAGTACTTC. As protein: CASSAGWHEQYF.

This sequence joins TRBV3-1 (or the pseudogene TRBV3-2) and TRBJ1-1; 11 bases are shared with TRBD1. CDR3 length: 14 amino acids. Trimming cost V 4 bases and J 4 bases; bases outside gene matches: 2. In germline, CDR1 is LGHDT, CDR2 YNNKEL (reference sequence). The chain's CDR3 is CASSPGTGGTEAFF. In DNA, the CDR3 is TGTGCCAGCAGCCCAGGGACAGGGGGCACTGAAGCTTTCTTT.

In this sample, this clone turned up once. The CDR3 DNA reads as TGCAGCCCAAGAGGTCCTGGAGATACGCAGTATTTT. This encodes CSPRGPGDTQYF. The chain employs TRBV29-1 and TRBJ2-3, with D unresolved. CDR1 and CDR2 from the germline V gene are SQVTM and ANQGSEA. The V gene lost 8 bases and the J gene lost 5 bases, with 14 bases spanning the gap. This CDR3 spans 12 amino acids.

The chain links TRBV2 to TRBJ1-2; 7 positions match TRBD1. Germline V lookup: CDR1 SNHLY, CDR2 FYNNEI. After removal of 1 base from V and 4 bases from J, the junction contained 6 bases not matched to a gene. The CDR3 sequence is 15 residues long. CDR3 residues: CASSEGRTGIYGYTF. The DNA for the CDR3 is TGTGCCAGCAGTGAAGGGCGGACAGGAATCTATGGCTACACCTTC.

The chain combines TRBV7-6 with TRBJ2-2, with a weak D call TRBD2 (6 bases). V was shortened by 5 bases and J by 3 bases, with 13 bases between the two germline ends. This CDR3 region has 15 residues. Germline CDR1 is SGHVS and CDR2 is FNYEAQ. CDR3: CASSTSGTDTGELFF. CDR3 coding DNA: TGTGCCAGCAGCACCTCCGGGACTGACACCGGGGAGCTGTTTTTT.

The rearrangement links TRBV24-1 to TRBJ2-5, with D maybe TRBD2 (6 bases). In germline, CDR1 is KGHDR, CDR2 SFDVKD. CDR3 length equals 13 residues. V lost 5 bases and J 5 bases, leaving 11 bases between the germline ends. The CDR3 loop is CATSGTGEETQYF. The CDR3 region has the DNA TGTGCCACCAGTGGAACGGGAGAGGAGACCCAGTACTTC.

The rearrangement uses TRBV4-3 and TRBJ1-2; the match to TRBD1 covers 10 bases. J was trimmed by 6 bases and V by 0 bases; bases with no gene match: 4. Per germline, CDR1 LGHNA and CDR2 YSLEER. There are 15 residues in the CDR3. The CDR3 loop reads CASSQDPGTGDGYTF. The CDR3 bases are TGCGCCAGCAGCCAAGATCCCGGGACAGGGGATGGCTACACCTTC.

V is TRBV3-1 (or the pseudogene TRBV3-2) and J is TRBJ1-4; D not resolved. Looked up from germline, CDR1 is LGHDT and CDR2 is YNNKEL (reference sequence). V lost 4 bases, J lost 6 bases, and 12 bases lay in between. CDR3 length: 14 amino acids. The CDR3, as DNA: TGTGCCAGCAGCCCGGGTCCTGGGGATGAAAAACTGTTTTTT. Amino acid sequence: CASSPGPGDEKLFF.

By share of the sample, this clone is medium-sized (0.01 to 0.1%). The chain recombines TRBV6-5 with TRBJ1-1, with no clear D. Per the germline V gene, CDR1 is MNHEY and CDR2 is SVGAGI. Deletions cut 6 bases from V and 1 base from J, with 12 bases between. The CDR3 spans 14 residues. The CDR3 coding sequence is TGTGCCAGCAGCCTCGGACTTTCGAACACTGAAGCTTTCTTT. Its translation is CASSLGLSNTEAFF.

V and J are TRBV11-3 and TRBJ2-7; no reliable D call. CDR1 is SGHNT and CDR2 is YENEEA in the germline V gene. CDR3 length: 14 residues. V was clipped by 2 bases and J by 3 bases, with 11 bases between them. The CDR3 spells CASSLSDGNYEQYF. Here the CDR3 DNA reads TGTGCCAGCAGCTTATCAGACGGAAACTACGAGCAGTACTTC.

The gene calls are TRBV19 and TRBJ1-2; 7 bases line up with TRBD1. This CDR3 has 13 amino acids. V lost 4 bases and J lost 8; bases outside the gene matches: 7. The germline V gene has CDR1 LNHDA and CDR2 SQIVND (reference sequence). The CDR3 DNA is TGTGCCAGTAGTAGACAGGGATCCGGCGGCTACACCTTC. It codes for CASSRQGSGGYTF.

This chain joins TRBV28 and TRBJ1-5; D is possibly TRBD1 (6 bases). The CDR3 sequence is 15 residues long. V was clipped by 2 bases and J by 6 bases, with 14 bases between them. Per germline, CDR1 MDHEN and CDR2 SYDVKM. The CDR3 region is CASSLGGGDLQPQHF. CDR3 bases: TGTGCCAGCAGTTTAGGAGGGGGTGATCTTCAGCCCCAGCATTTT.

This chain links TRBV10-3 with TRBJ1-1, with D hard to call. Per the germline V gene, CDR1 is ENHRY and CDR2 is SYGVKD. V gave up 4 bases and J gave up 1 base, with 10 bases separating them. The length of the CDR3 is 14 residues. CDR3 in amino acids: CAISGSGKNTEAFF. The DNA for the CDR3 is TGTGCCATCAGTGGTTCGGGGAAGAACACTGAAGCTTTCTTT.

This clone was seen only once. The chain's CDR3 is CASSLGGTDTQYF. The CDR3 DNA follows: TGTGCCAGCAGTTTGGGGGGCACAGATACGCAGTATTTT. The rearrangement joins TRBV28 to TRBJ2-3, with D tentatively TRBD1 or TRBD2 (5 bases each). Trimming took off 3 bases at V and 1 base at J, with 5 bases between the two ends. Germline assignment: CDR1 MDHEN and CDR2 SYDVKM. CDR3 length equals 13 residues. The entire variable domain, with the rest obtained from reference TRBV28 and TRBJ2-3, is as follows: DVKVTQSSRYLVKRTGEKVFLECVQDMDHENMFWYRQDPGLGLRLIYFSYDVKMKEKGDIPEGYSVSREKKERFSLILESASTNQTSMYLCASSLGGTDTQYFGPGTRLTVL.

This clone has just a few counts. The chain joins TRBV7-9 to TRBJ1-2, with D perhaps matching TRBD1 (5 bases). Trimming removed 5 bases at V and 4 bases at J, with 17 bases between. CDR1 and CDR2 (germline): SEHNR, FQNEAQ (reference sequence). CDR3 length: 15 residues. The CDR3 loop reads CASSKETGTAYGYTF. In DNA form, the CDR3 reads TGTGCCAGCAGCAAGGAGACCGGGACGGCCTATGGCTACACCTTC. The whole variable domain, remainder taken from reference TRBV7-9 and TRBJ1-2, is DTGVSQNPRHKITKRGQNVTFRCDPISEHNRLYWYRQTLGQGPEFLTYFQNEAQLEKSRLLSDRFSAERPKGSFSTLEIQRTEQGDSAMYLCASSKETGTAYGYTFGSGTRLTVV.

DNA of the CDR3: TGTGCCAGCACCCGAGGGGGGCCCGAAGCTTTCTTT. Its translation is CASTRGGPEAFF. The chain combines TRBV2 with TRBJ1-1, with a tentative D call TRBD1 (6 bases). V was cut by 7 bases and J by 8 bases, with 14 bases left in between. Germline V lookup: CDR1 SNHLY, CDR2 FYNNEI. The CDR3 covers 12 residues.